This T cell receptor beta chain was identified in a study of blood T cell repertoires in COVID-19. The V end lost 3 bases, the J end lost 8 bases, and 17 bases lay between the germline ends. This CDR3 is 14 amino acids long. Germline V lookup: CDR1 SGHRS, CDR2 YFSETQ. TCRdb's copy holds only in-frame clones and misses some; the assay was immunoSEQ multiplex PCR. The sample records about 480,000 clones, 85% to 90% being singletons. A Seattle source enrolled patients during active infection and followed them longitudinally. This chain joins TRBV5-1 and TRBJ1-2; D perhaps matches TRBD1 (6 bases). Material for sequencing was peripheral blood. This sequence originates from a woman in her fifties or sixties with COVID-19, enrolled during active disease. The CDR3 here is CASSYGTSGWGYTF. The CDR3 DNA is TGCGCCAGCAGCTACGGGACATCTGGTTGGGGCTACACCTTC.